This T cell receptor (beta chain) was found in a study of shared clonotypes between healthy human individuals. Adult donors, all healthy and HIV-negative, had no recent acute infections or vaccinations. The count of this clone is one. Its target is not known. The input for sorted-subset replicate PCRs was around 0.2 ug DNA, 25,000 to 35,000 T cell genomes. Profiled with immunoSEQ multiplex PCR; TCRdb holds only in-frame clones, not every one. Of some 360,000 clones in the sample, 73% were seen once. Study-level findings and limits: Naive CD4 clonotype sharing across several donors was about 5%. The authors expected sequencing depth to affect clonotype sharing among donors.

What was sequenced was memory CD4+ T cells sorted from blood. The subset denotes: CD45RA-negative fraction. This receptor was obtained from a man aged 25-40 years in good health.

The DNA of the CDR3 is TGTGCCAGTAGTTCTATAACAGGAAAGAATCAGCCCCAGCATTTT. It yields the protein CASSSITGKNQPQHF. The chain carries TRBV19 and TRBJ1-5; possible D gene TRBD1, 5 bases. The V and J ends lost 5 bases and 4 bases respectively, with 15 bases between them. The germline V gene encodes CDR1 LNHDA and CDR2 SQIVND (reference sequence). This CDR3 contains 15 residues.